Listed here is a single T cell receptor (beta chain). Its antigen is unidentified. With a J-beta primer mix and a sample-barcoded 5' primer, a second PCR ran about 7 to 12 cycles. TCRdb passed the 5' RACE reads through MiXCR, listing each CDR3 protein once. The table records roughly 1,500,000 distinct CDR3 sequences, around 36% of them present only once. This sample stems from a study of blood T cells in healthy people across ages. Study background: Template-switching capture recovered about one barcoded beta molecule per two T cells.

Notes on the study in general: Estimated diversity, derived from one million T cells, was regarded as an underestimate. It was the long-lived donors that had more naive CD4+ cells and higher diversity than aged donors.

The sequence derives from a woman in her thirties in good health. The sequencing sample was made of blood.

The CDR3 DNA is TGTGCCTGGAGGGGGGGCGGGACCGGGGAGCTGTTTTTT. Amino acids: CAWRGGGTGELFF. The chain is built from TRBV30 and TRBJ2-2; D tentatively fits TRBD1 or TRBD2 (6 bases each). Germline CDR1 and CDR2: GTSNPN and SVGIG (reference sequence). This CDR3 spans 13 amino acids. V was shortened by 3 bases and J by 5 bases, with 10 bases between the two germline ends.